This T cell receptor beta chain was sequenced for a study of T cell responses to AZD1222 COVID-19 vaccine listed by TCRdb under 2021. Looking at the study overall: AZD1222 recipients whose second dose came at about 4 weeks and those whose second dose came at about 12 weeks were combined into one group, since spike-specific TCR depth and breadth did not differ between the two schedules. Trial participants were enrolled by age into subgroups of 18-55, 56-69 and 70-plus years, and roughly 160, 29 and 62 TCR-sequenced participants, respectively, were included in these subgroups. A total of 233 trial participants underwent TCR sequencing, of whom roughly 210 had received two doses of AZD1222 and about 25 had received two doses of the MenACWY control vaccine. Results and caveats for the whole study, not just this receptor: No day 14 peak-response samples were available, so repertoires were characterized only after the peak T cell response. The whole spike protein was spanned by vaccine-associated CD4 TCRs, and dominant responses were seen in regions 160-218 and 743-854. Most participants were white British and females outnumbered males, and the authors suggested that clonal diversity may have been underestimated. Reportedly, close to half of the unique spike-specific TCRs recognized epitopes lying outside the regions that are mutated in the B.1.351 and B.1.1.7 variants. The 56-69-year group was small, and its depth increase did not reach significance, likely because of low power. A significant rise in spike-specific TCR breadth and depth was observed after two AZD1222 doses relative to day 0 and relative to MenACWY recipients. Conclusions about previously exposed vaccinees are limited, since just a handful of AZD1222 recipients were seropositive for SARS-CoV-2 at baseline.

The cysteine opens and the phenylalanine closes a CDR3 of 17 amino acids. Only CDR3 DNA is held: 51 bases, read in frame from base 1. According to the germline V gene, CDR1 reads LGHNT and CDR2 reads FRNRAP. The germline V and J ends show losses of 2 bases and 4 bases respectively, and no gene match explains 13 bases of the junction. The CDR3 regions of human TCRbeta chains were subjected to immunosequencing. The study's processing was this. Repertoire TCRs were checked for matches against a reference library of SARS-CoV-2-specific TCRs that had been generated using the MIRA antigen-specificity platform. Breadth was defined as the fraction of unique TCRs that were SARS-CoV-2-associated. Depth was defined as the fraction of total T cells that were SARS-CoV-2-associated. Using the MIRA data, each spike-specific TCR was mapped to the spike region that the TCR reacts to and placed in a CD4 or CD8 class. Log10-transformed breadth and depth values were compared by one-way ANOVA with Sidak's multiple comparisons tests. The clones in this table, taken by TCRdb from immuneACCESS, are in-frame only. Not every clone is retained; where verified, under half of the shortfall comes from an unresolved V gene, and the cause of the rest is unknown. That table gives V, J and clone size, and the DNA gave D and trimming. In this sample the table shows over 50,000 clones, roughly 84% of which occur a single time. 6.5% to 8% of the sample is taken by the ten largest.

The meaning of the sample's time point label: baseline before first vaccination. Samples from vaccinated people were obtained from the UK trials COV001 and COV002, which included a single-blind randomized controlled phase 2/3 trial of AZD1222 (ChAdOx1 nCoV-19) in healthy adults. For TCRbeta chain sequencing, PBMC samples from trial participants were taken at day 0 and at day 28 after the second dose. Comments on this clone: Its binding antigen is unknown. It has no much larger one-base neighbor in the sample; base qualities were not kept.

The starting material was peripheral blood, obtained on day 0 of AZD1222 vaccination. This clonotype was obtained from an adult in good health. The chain is made from TRBV12-5 and TRBJ1-2, with 7 central nucleotides matching TRBD1. The nucleotide sequence reads as follows: TGTGCTAGTGGTTTGTTGCGCAGCGGGACAGACATCTATGGCTACACCTTC. Its protein reads: CASGLLRSGTDIYGYTF.